The 17 T cell receptor beta chains below were found in one sample sequenced in a study of identical twins. TCRdb processed the 5' RACE reads anew with MiXCR; each CDR3 protein has one entry. The table shows about 240,000 distinct CDR3 sequences, with 7% to 8.5% occurring only once. These data also featured in a second study, about yellow fever vaccine responses in identical twins.

The sample taken for sequencing was CD8+ T cells sorted from blood. These receptors were taken from a young woman in good health.

Worth noting for this clonotype: This may come from a read error, since a much larger clone is one base off. CDR3 in amino acids: CSVPWLEGSYNEQFF. CDR3 in DNA: TGCAGCGTGCCCTGGCTGGAGGGCTCCTACAATGAGCAGTTCTTC. V is TRBV29-1 and J is TRBJ2-1, with a possible D match to TRBD2 (6 bases). Trimming left V 6 bases short and J 0 bases short, with 15 bases between. Germline V gene sequence: CDR1 SQVTM, CDR2 ANQGSEA. The CDR3 is 15 amino acids.

This clonotype turned up a few times. This chain joins TRBV11-2 and TRBJ1-1; D gene unclear. The CDR3 is made up of 15 amino acids. Trimming took off 0 bases at V and 2 bases at J, with 10 bases between the two ends. CDR1 and CDR2 from the germline V gene are SGHAT and FQNNGV. The CDR3 loop is CASSLDWPGNTEAFF. In DNA form, the CDR3 reads TGTGCCAGCAGCTTAGATTGGCCGGGAAACACTGAAGCTTTCTTT.

This clonotype was counted only a few times. V is TRBV27 and J is TRBJ2-2; 7 nucleotides agree with TRBD1. V shed 6 bases and J 3 bases; nucleotides not matched to a gene: 1. Looked up from germline, CDR1 is MNHEY and CDR2 is SMNVEV (reference sequence). CDR3 length: 13 amino acids. The CDR3 sequence: CASRTGYTGELFF. As DNA, the CDR3 is TGTGCCAGCAGGACAGGGTACACCGGGGAGCTGTTTTTT.

The chain joins TRBV28 to TRBJ1-2, with 7 bases identical to TRBD1. Germline loops: CDR1 MDHEN, CDR2 SYDVKM. The V and J ends lost 11 bases and 7 bases, in that order; junction bases with no gene match: 13. This CDR3 contains 13 residues. DNA for the CDR3: TGTGCCTCACGGGACAGAGACTTCTTTGGCTACACCTTC. Amino acids: CASRDRDFFGYTF.

This clonotype was counted between two and nine times. V gene TRBV3-1 combines with J gene TRBJ2-7, with D possibly being TRBD2 (5 bases). The CDR3 has 15 amino acids. Germline loops: CDR1 LGHDT, CDR2 YNNKEL (reference sequence). Trimming removed 3 bases at V and 2 bases at J, with 14 bases between. For the CDR3, the DNA is TGTGCCAGCAGCCATAGGGAGAGACCTCCCTACGAGCAGTACTTC. Protein product: CASSHRERPPYEQYF.

The gene calls are TRBV4-1 and TRBJ2-1; 9 positions agree with TRBD2. This CDR3 is built from 14 residues. CDR1 MGHRA and CDR2 YSYEKL come from the germline V gene. Unmatched junction bases numbered 8, after V lost 4 bases and J lost 10 bases. This CDR3 reads CASSRRTSEKEQFF. CDR3 DNA sequence: TGCGCCAGCAGCCGCCGGACTAGCGAGAAGGAGCAGTTCTTC.

Ten or more counts support this clonotype. This chain connects TRBV12-3 or TRBV12-4 to TRBJ2-5; no clear D gene. Trimming cost V 6 bases and J 7 bases, with 15 bases left between them. The CDR3 covers 13 residues. The DNA for the CDR3 is TGTGCCAGCAGCCCCGGATCGGCGGCGACCCAGTACTTC. Amino acid sequence: CASSPGSAATQYF.

This clonotype was seen ten or more times. The V and J genes are TRBV29-1 and TRBJ2-7; D is perhaps TRBD2 (7 bases). The CDR3 is made up of 12 amino acids. V was clipped by 4 bases and J by 5 bases, with 12 bases between them. The germline V gene has CDR1 SQVTM and CDR2 ANQGSEA. In DNA form, the CDR3 reads TGCAGCGTTGTAGGGGGGGCCAACGAGCAGTACTTC. Protein product: CSVVGGANEQYF.

This clonotype was counted many times. The V and J genes are TRBV20-1 and TRBJ1-3; D gene uncertain. The length of the CDR3 is 14 residues. V shed 5 bases and J shed 2 bases, with 13 bases lying between them. CDR1 and CDR2 (germline): DFQATT, SNEGSKA (reference sequence). The CDR3 nucleotides read TGCAGTGCTCGCCGTTGGGTGCCTGGAAACACCATATATTTT. Amino acids: CSARRWVPGNTIYF.

This chain uses TRBV6-1 with TRBJ2-7; D may be TRBD1 (6 bases). V was clipped by 5 bases and J by 2 bases, with 13 bases between them. The length of the CDR3 is 14 residues. Germline V gene lookup returns CDR1 MNHNS and CDR2 SASEGT. The CDR3 spells CASSIPGQTYEQYV. The CDR3 nucleotides are TGTGCCAGCAGTATCCCGGGACAAACCTACGAGCAGTACGTC.

Ten or more counts support this clonotype. V usage is TRBV7-7 and J usage is TRBJ2-6; D is ambiguous. The CDR3 loop spans 15 amino acids. The germline gives CDR1 SSHAT, CDR2 FNYEAQ (reference sequence). V was shortened by 5 bases and J by 0 bases, with 8 bases between the two germline ends. For the CDR3, the DNA is TGTGCCAGCAGCCCTACAATCTCTGGGGCCAACGTCCTGACTTTC. It is translated as CASSPTISGANVLTF.

This chain connects TRBV28 to TRBJ2-1; possibly TRBD2 for D (6 bases). The length of the CDR3 is 14 residues. Germline V lookup: CDR1 MDHEN, CDR2 SYDVKM. Trimming removed 6 bases from V and 5 bases from J, with 14 bases in between. CDR3: CASSSGLKNNEQFF. The CDR3 region has the DNA TGTGCCAGCAGCTCGGGACTTAAAAACAATGAGCAGTTCTTC.

There are a few counts of this clonotype. The CDR3 reads CSVEAKTQANTGELFF. In nucleotides, the CDR3 is TGCAGCGTTGAAGCTAAGACCCAGGCGAACACCGGGGAGCTGTTTTTT. The chain couples TRBV29-1 to TRBJ2-2; D gene unclear. In germline, CDR1 is SQVTM, CDR2 ANQGSEA. CDR3 length: 16 residues. Trimming took off 1 base at V and 0 bases at J, with 12 bases between the two ends.

This clonotype was seen at least ten times. The rearrangement uses TRBV20-1 and TRBJ2-2; 8 bases are shared with TRBD2. V dropped 0 bases and J dropped 3; count of bases not matched to a gene: 6. The CDR3 has 16 residues. Germline V gene data show CDR1 as DFQATT and CDR2 as SNEGSKA (reference sequence). The CDR3 sequence is CSARDWLAGDTGELFF. CDR3 nucleotide sequence: TGCAGTGCTAGAGATTGGCTAGCGGGTGACACCGGGGAGCTGTTTTTT.

This clonotype occurred a few times. The rearrangement links TRBV20-1 to TRBJ2-7, with a possible D match to TRBD2 (7 bases). The CDR3 is 15 amino acids. Germline CDR1 reads DFQATT; CDR2 reads SNEGSKA (reference sequence). V lost 0 bases and J 6 bases, leaving 18 bases between the germline ends. The CDR3 spells CSARDGQQGGTEQYF. CDR3 DNA: TGCAGTGCTAGAGATGGTCAACAGGGAGGGACCGAGCAGTACTTC.

Ten or more counts support this clonotype. This sequence joins TRBV5-1 and TRBJ1-3; perhaps TRBD1 as D (5 bases). Germline V gives CDR1 SGHRS, CDR2 YFSETQ. The V and J ends lost 3 bases and 1 base respectively, with 20 bases between them. The CDR3 is 18 amino acids. CDR3 residues: CASSYAGVQGASGNTIYF. CDR3 sequence (DNA): TGCGCCAGCAGCTATGCGGGCGTGCAGGGAGCGTCTGGAAACACCATATATTTT.

The chain uses TRBV7-9 and TRBJ2-1; D is possibly TRBD2 (6 bases). The CDR3 is 16 residues long. V lost 7 bases to trimming and J lost 0 bases, with 16 bases between them. Germline V gene sequence: CDR1 SEHNR, CDR2 FQNEAQ (reference sequence). In DNA, the CDR3 is TGTGCCAGCACCCCCCGCGGGGAAAGCTCCTACAATGAGCAGTTCTTC. Its protein product is CASTPRGESSYNEQFF.